The sequence of this TCR beta chain was determined in a study of blood T cell repertoires in COVID-19. Trimming left V 0 bases short and J 2 bases short, with 6 bases between. The CDR3 is 14 residues long. Germline V CDR1 and CDR2: SGDLS, YYNGEE. As handled by the study authors: Nucleated cell counts were estimated from reference gene primer amplification. Measured with immunoSEQ multiplex PCR; TCRdb has only the in-frame clones, and not every one. From that table come the V and J calls and clone size; the DNA was used to work out D and trimming. The sample shows about 370,000 clones, roughly 90% of them seen only once.

The source material was peripheral blood. The clonotype was recovered from a woman under 40 with COVID-19, enrolled during active disease. The chain joins TRBV9 to TRBJ2-1; no firm D call. The CDR3 bases are TGTGCCAGCAGCGTAGTGCAGGCCTACAATGAGCAGTTCTTC. Amino acids: CASSVVQAYNEQFF.